The entry below describes one T cell receptor beta chain. Its matching antigen is unknown. Target depth was 1 in 200,000 to 1 in 1 million T cells, about 10x per clonotype. Measured with immunoSEQ multiplex PCR; TCRdb has only the in-frame clones, and not every one. This sample has around 150,000 clones, with roughly 84% found just once. This entry belongs to a study of cytotoxic CD8 clonotypes in ibrutinib-treated CLL. Study at large: For this cohort, patients were approximately ten relapsed/refractory and some 15 treatment-naive, while some 18 were IGHV unmutated.

Whole-study results and caveats: The study found baseline clonality above age-matched healthy donors, tracking circulating CD8+ T-cell counts. Clonality increased with ibrutinib response but returned toward baseline at progression.

V lost 0 bases and J 4 bases, leaving 11 bases between the germline ends. Germline CDR1 and CDR2: SGHTS and YDEGEE. The CDR3 consists of 14 residues. V gene TRBV5-8 combines with J gene TRBJ2-7; D gene ambiguous. Here the sequenced sample was PBMCs, taken at disease progression, from a patient treated with ibrutinib. This TCR came from a human donor with chronic lymphocytic leukemia. CDR3: CASSLGADFYEQYF. The CDR3 DNA reads TGTGCCAGCAGCTTGGGTGCGGATTTTTACGAGCAGTACTTC.